The sequence of this T cell receptor (beta chain) was determined in a study of cytomegalovirus exposure and HLA in healthy donors. Trimming took off 0 bases at V and 0 bases at J, with 15 bases between the two ends. CDR1 is SGDLS and CDR2 is YYNGEE in the germline V gene. The CDR3 contains 17 residues. This clone was detected a few times. As yet, its antigen is unknown. This PCR relied on a set of 60 Vbeta primers and 13 Jbeta primers. The method was immunoSEQ multiplex PCR; TCRdb's version includes in-frame clones alone and lacks a portion of them. This sample has 110,000 to 150,000 clones, with nearly 10% found just once. Whole-study results and caveats: Prior analysis indicated that the majority of TCR beta V segments exhibited productivity approximately 87% or approximately 30% of the time. Across HLA loci, a later analysis found differing TCR association rates, with DRB1 most and HLA-C fewest. Association of some 18,000 TCR beta sequences with HLA alleles was found at 0.05 false discovery rate in a later analysis.

The receptor was isolated from a man aged 50 to 60 in good health and CMV-seronegative. The rearrangement uses TRBV9 and TRBJ1-1; tentatively, D is TRBD1 (6 bases). Sequencing was done on a sample of PBMCs. The CDR3, as DNA: TGTGCCAGCAGCGTAGGCGAGGGGGTCCCTCTGAACACTGAAGCTTTCTTT. Its protein is CASSVGEGVPLNTEAFF. Full variable domain (remainder filled in from reference TRBV9 and TRBJ1-1): DSGVTQTPKHLITATGQRVTLRCSPRSGDLSVYWYQQSLDQGLQFLIQYYNGEERAKGNILERFSAQQFPDLHSELNLSSLELGDSALYFCASSVGEGVPLNTEAFFGQGTRLTVV.